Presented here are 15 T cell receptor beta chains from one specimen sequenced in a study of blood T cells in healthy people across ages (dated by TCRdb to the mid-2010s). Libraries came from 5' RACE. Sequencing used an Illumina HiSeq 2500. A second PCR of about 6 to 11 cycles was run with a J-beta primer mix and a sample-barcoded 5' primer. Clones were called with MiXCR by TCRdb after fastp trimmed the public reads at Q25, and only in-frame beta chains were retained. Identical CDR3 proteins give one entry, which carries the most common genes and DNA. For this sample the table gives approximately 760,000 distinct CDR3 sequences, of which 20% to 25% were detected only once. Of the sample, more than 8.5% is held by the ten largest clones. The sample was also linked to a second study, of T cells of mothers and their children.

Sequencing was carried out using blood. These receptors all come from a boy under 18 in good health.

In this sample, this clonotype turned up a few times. DNA of the CDR3: TGCGCCAGCAGTAATAGCGGGAGGGTTAATGAGCAGTTCTTC. This encodes CASSNSGRVNEQFF. The V and J genes are TRBV10-1 and TRBJ2-1, with 11 bases that match TRBD2. This CDR3 has 14 residues. The trim removed 5 bases at V and 7 bases at J, leaving 4 bases unmatched. The germline V gene encodes CDR1 WNHNN and CDR2 SYGVQD (reference sequence).

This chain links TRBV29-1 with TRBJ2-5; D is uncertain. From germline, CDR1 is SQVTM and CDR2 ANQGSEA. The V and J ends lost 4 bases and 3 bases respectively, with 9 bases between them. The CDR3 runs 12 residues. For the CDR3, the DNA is TGCAGCGTTGTTCATTTTGAAGAGACCCAGTACTTC. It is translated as CSVVHFEETQYF.

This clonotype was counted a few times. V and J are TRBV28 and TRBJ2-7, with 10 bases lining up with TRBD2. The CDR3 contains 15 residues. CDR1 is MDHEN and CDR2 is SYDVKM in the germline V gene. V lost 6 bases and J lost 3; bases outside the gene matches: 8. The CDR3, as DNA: TGTGCCAGCAGCGGTCCTAGCGGGGGAGGCTACGAGCAGTACTTC. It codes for CASSGPSGGGYEQYF.

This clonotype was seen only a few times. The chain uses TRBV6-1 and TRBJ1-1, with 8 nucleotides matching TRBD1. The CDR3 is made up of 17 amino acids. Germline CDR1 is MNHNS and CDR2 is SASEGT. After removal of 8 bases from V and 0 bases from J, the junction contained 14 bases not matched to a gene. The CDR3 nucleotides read TGTGCCAGCGGCGACCGGGACAGGAGCCTCTTGAACACTGAAGCTTTCTTT. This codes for CASGDRDRSLLNTEAFF.

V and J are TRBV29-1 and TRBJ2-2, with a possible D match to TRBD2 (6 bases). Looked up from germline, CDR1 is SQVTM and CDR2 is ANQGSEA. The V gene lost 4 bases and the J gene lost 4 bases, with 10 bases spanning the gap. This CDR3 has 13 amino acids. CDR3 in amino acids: CSVAKGGTGELFF. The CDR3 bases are TGCAGCGTTGCTAAGGGAGGCACCGGGGAGCTGTTTTTT.

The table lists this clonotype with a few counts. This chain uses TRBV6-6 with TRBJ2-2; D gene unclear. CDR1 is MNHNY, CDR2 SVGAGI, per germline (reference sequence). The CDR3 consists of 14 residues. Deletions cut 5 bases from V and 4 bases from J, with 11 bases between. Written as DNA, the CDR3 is TGTGCCAGCAGTCCGTCCCGAGCCACCGGGGAGCTGTTTTTT. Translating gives CASSPSRATGELFF.

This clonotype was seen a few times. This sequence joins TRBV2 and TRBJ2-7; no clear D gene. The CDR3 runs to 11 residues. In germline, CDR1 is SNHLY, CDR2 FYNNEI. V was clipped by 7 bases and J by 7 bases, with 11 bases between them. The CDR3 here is CASKGFEEQYF. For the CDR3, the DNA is TGTGCCAGCAAGGGTTTTGAAGAGCAGTACTTC.

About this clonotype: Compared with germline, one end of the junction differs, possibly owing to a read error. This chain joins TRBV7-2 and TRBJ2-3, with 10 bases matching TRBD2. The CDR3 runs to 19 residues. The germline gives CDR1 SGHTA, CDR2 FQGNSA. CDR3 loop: CASSFSPPSGRASTDTQYF. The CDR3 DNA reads TGTGCCAGCAGCTTTTCCCCCCCCAGCGGGAGGGCTTCCACAGATACACAGTATTTT.

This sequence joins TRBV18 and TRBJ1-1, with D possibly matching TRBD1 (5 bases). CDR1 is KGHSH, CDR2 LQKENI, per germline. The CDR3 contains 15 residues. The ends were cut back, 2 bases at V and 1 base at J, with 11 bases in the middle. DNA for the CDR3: TGTGCCAGCTCACCATTAGAGGGGTCGAACACTGAAGCTTTCTTT. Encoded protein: CASSPLEGSNTEAFF.

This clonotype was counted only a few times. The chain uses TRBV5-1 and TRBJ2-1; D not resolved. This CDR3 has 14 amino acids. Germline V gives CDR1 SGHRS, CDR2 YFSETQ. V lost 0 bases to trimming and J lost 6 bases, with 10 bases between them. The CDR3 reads CASSLEVRSNEQFF. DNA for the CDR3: TGCGCCAGCAGCTTGGAGGTGCGATCCAATGAGCAGTTCTTC.

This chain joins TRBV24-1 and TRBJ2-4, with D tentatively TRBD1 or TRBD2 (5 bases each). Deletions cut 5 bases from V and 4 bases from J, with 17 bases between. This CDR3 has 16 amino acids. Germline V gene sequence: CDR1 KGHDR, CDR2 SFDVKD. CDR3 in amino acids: CATSASRDLGKNIQYF. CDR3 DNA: TGTGCCACCAGTGCCTCCAGGGACCTAGGGAAAAACATTCAGTACTTC.

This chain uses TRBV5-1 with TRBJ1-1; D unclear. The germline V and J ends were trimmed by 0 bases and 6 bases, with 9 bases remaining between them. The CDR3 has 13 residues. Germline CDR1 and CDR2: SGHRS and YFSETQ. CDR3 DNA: TGCGCCAGCAGCTTGGATGGGCTGGCTGAAGCTTTCTTT. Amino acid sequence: CASSLDGLAEAFF.

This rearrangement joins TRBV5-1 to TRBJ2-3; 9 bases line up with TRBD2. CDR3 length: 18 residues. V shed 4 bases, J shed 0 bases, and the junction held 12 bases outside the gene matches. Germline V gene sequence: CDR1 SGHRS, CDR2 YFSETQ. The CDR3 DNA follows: TGCGCCAGCAGCCCCGGAACGACGACTAGCGGTAGCACAGATACGCAGTATTTT. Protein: CASSPGTTTSGSTDTQYF.

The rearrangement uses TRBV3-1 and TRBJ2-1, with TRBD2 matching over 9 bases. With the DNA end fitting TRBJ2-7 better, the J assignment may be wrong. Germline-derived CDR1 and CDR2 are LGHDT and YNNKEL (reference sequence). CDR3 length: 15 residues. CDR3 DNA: TGTGCCAGCAGCCAAGGTCCTAGCGGGGCTCACGAGCAGTACTTC. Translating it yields CASSQGPSGAHEQYF.

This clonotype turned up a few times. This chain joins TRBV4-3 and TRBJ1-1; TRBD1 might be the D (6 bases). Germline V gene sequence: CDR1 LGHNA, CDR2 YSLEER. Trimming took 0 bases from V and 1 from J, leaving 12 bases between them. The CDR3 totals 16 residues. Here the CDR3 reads CASSQDRVQGNTEAFF. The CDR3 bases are TGCGCCAGCAGCCAAGATCGGGTACAGGGGAACACTGAAGCTTTCTTT.